The present TCR beta chain was sequenced within a study of CD8 T cells in ankylosing spondylitis. Study-wide results and caveats: Disease-linked clones bore a CD8+ phenotype, appearing relatively rarely in peripheral blood. From matched ankylosing spondylitis synovial fluid, disease-linked clones were reportedly recovered at significantly enriched levels. Ankylosing spondylitis blood appeared to carry a characteristic TCR beta motif of fewer than 10 highly homologous variants.

CDR3 size: 14 residues. V was clipped by 5 bases and J by 6 bases; unmatched bases: 6. The germline V gene has CDR1 SEHNR and CDR2 FQNEAQ (reference sequence). This clonotype was seen many times. The target antigen is unknown. TCRdb processed the 5' RACE reads anew with MiXCR; each CDR3 protein has one entry. The sample lists 200,000 to 250,000 distinct CDR3 sequences, 5.5% to 7.5% occurring once. Sequencing was carried out using blood, either unsorted or a sorted T cell fraction (not recorded which). V usage is TRBV7-9 and J usage is TRBJ1-2, with 10 bases matching TRBD1. The clonotype comes from a male donor with ankylosing spondylitis. The CDR3 region is CASSRTGTGDGYTF. The CDR3 DNA follows: TGTGCCAGCAGCCGAACCGGGACAGGGGATGGCTACACCTTC.